This passage covers 10 T cell receptor beta chains from one sample sequenced in a study of beta chain features in type 1 diabetes. Notes on the study in general: TCRB CDR3s from Type 1 diabetes patients were moderately but significantly shorter in all four CD4+ subsets.

These TCRs are of unknown antigen specificity. As every portion of the isolated RNA was reverse transcribed, the sequencing read expressed TCRB transcripts. The data were produced by immunoSEQ multiplex PCR, yet TCRdb's version contains in-frame clones alone and is incomplete. The sample contains tens of thousands of clones, 55% to 70% of which appear only once. The sample taken for sequencing was stem cell memory CD4+ T cells from blood. These receptors were collected from a woman in her twenties or thirties with type 1 diabetes.

V and J are TRBV6-1 and TRBJ2-3; 14 bases are shared with TRBD2. The J segment lost 4 bases and the V segment lost 7 bases, leaving 1 base of the junction unmatched. This CDR3 has 14 amino acids. Germline CDR1 and CDR2: MNHNS and SASEGT. The CDR3 loop reads CASKGLAGADTQYF. The CDR3 DNA reads as TGTGCCAGCAAGGGACTAGCGGGAGCAGATACGCAGTATTTT.

The table lists this clone with a few counts. The chain recombines TRBV29-1 with TRBJ2-7; TRBD2 aligns across 12 bases. The germline V gene has CDR1 SQVTM and CDR2 ANQGSEA. Unmatched junction bases numbered 3, after V lost 7 bases and J lost 2 bases. The CDR3 is 13 amino acids. CDR3 residues: CSARTSGTYEQYF. For the CDR3, the DNA is TGCAGCGCCCGGACTAGCGGGACCTACGAGCAGTACTTC.

The rearrangement joins TRBV5-1 to TRBJ2-2; TRBD2 matches at 9 bases. V lost 1 base and J lost 6; bases outside the gene matches: 10. The CDR3 is made up of 17 amino acids. Germline CDR1 is SGHRS and CDR2 is YFSETQ. The CDR3 spells CASSLRPVSGSPGELFF. The CDR3 DNA is TGCGCCAGCAGCTTGCGCCCCGTTAGCGGGAGTCCCGGGGAGCTGTTTTTT.

A few counts support this clone. The V and J genes are TRBV4-1 and TRBJ2-1; 14 bases align to TRBD2. The CDR3 consists of 20 residues. Germline V gene lookup returns CDR1 MGHRA and CDR2 YSYEKL. V lost 4 bases and J lost 0; bases outside the gene matches: 11. The CDR3 coding sequence is TGCGCCAGCAGCCTTCGCGGACTAGCGGGAGGCTCAAGCTCCTACAATGAGCAGTTCTTC. Translating gives CASSLRGLAGGSSSYNEQFF.

This CDR3 is CASSTGQAQETQYF. CDR3 in DNA: TGTGCCAGCAGTACCGGACAGGCACAAGAGACCCAGTACTTC. V usage is TRBV25-1 and J usage is TRBJ2-5; 7 bases map to TRBD1. This CDR3 has 14 residues. Germline loops: CDR1 MGHDK, CDR2 SYGVNS. V dropped 5 bases and J dropped 2; count of bases not matched to a gene: 5.

The J gene is TRBJ2-7, the V gene TRBV30; 9 positions match TRBD2. J was trimmed by 1 base and V by 3 bases; bases with no gene match: 1. CDR3 length equals 13 residues. The germline CDR1 and CDR2 sequences are GTSNPN and SVGIG (reference sequence). CDR3 sequence: CAWRREGSYEQYF. For the CDR3, the DNA is TGTGCCTGGAGGCGGGAGGGGTCCTACGAGCAGTACTTC.

The chain links TRBV29-1 to TRBJ2-5; D may be TRBD1 (6 bases). The CDR3 is 15 amino acids. The V end was cut by 5 bases, the J end by 5 bases, with 21 bases between. Germline assignment: CDR1 SQVTM and CDR2 ANQGSEA. CDR3 amino acids: CSVHGTQGIGETQYF. CDR3 DNA sequence: TGCAGCGTTCACGGGACGCAGGGGATCGGGGAGACCCAGTACTTC.

The chain uses TRBV29-1 and TRBJ2-5; perhaps TRBD2 as D (6 bases). TRBJ2-7 matches the DNA end more closely, so the J call is doubtful. Germline lookup yields CDR1 SQVTM and CDR2 ANQGSEA. The CDR3 is 13 amino acids. This CDR3 is CSVRLGSSYEQYF. CDR3 bases: TGCAGCGTGAGACTAGGCAGCTCCTACGAGCAGTACTTC.

This clone has a handful of counts. The V and J genes are TRBV23-1 and TRBJ2-1; possible D gene TRBD2, 5 bases. TRBV23-1 falls under the ORF class, with uncertain function. Deletions cut 3 bases from V and 2 bases from J, with 14 bases between. The CDR3 extends over 16 amino acids. The CDR3: CASSHPWAGPYNEQFF. As DNA, the CDR3 is TGCGCCAGCAGTCATCCCTGGGCGGGCCCCTACAATGAGCAGTTCTTC.

V and J are TRBV19 and TRBJ2-5, with D possibly TRBD1 on 5 matching bases. V lost 1 base and J lost 1, with 13 bases in between. The length of the CDR3 is 16 residues. The germline gives CDR1 LNHDA, CDR2 SQIVND (reference sequence). CDR3 amino acids: CASSIGQGSLQETQYF. The CDR3, as DNA: TGTGCCAGTAGTATAGGGCAGGGTAGTCTCCAAGAGACCCAGTACTTC.